The rows below give T cell receptor beta chains drawn from one sample of a study of blood T cell repertoires in COVID-19. Sequencing was performed with immunoSEQ multiplex PCR; in TCRdb, only in-frame clones are kept and a portion is missing. The sample lists around 100,000 clones; about 85% were seen once. The specimen sequenced was peripheral blood. These receptors originate from a man aged 50-59 years with acute or convalescent COVID-19. Both conserved end residues are part of each CDR3. Each record gives: clone size, D gene, J gene, V gene, CDR3 protein, CDR3 DNA. The D gene is left open where the match is weak. Size values are once, few and many counts, or a class for expanded clones, and some rows have none.

abundance: few
d_gene: TRBD1
j_gene: TRBJ1-2
v_gene: TRBV5-6
CDR3aa: CASSLEVIFQGEPYGYTF
CDR3nt: TGTGCCAGCAGCTTGGAGGTTATTTTCCAGGGGGAACCCTATGGCTACACCTTC

abundance: NA
d_gene: NA
j_gene: TRBJ2-5
v_gene: TRBV11-3
CDR3aa: CASSLGSEAGETQYF
CDR3nt: TGTGCCAGCAGCTTAGGATCGGAGGCGGGAGAGACCCAGTACTTC

abundance: NA
d_gene: NA
j_gene: TRBJ1-2
v_gene: TRBV11-2
CDR3aa: CASSLKPTGDYYGYTF
CDR3nt: TGTGCCAGCAGCCTCAAACCGACAGGAGACTACTATGGCTACACCTTC

abundance: NA
d_gene: TRBD1
j_gene: TRBJ1-3
v_gene: TRBV5-8
CDR3aa: CASSFRGTGGGNTIYF
CDR3nt: TGTGCCAGCAGCTTCAGGGGGACAGGTGGTGGAAACACCATATATTTT

abundance: NA
d_gene: NA
j_gene: TRBJ1-3
v_gene: TRBV28
CDR3aa: CASSLSMLGVSGNTIYF
CDR3nt: TGTGCCAGCAGTTTATCAATGTTAGGAGTCTCTGGAAACACCATATATTTT

abundance: NA
d_gene: TRBD1
j_gene: TRBJ1-1
v_gene: TRBV2
CDR3aa: CASSRQGTNTEAFF
CDR3nt: TGTGCCAGCAGCAGACAGGGAACGAACACTGAAGCTTTCTTT

abundance: NA
d_gene: TRBD2
j_gene: TRBJ2-5
v_gene: TRBV6-6
CDR3aa: CASSSSGGAQETQYF
CDR3nt: TGTGCCAGCAGTTCTAGCGGGGGGGCCCAGGAGACCCAGTACTTC

abundance: NA
d_gene: NA
j_gene: TRBJ2-3
v_gene: TRBV10-2
CDR3aa: CASSVTGEGDTQYF
CDR3nt: TGCGCCAGCAGTGTCACCGGGGAAGGAGATACGCAGTATTTT

abundance: NA
d_gene: NA
j_gene: TRBJ2-2
v_gene: TRBV5-1
CDR3aa: CASSPSGTGELFF
CDR3nt: TGCGCCAGCAGCCCCTCAGGCACCGGGGAGCTGTTTTTT

abundance: NA
d_gene: NA
j_gene: TRBJ2-7
v_gene: TRBV11-2
CDR3aa: CASSTPGGLDRYEQYF
CDR3nt: TGTGCCAGCAGCACTCCCGGGGGACTGGATCGTTACGAGCAGTACTTC

abundance: few
d_gene: NA
j_gene: TRBJ1-3
v_gene: TRBV3-1/TRBV3-2
CDR3aa: CASSQVQNTIYF
CDR3nt: TGTGCCAGCAGCCAAGTTCAAAACACCATATATTTT

abundance: NA
d_gene: NA
j_gene: TRBJ1-1
v_gene: TRBV28
CDR3aa: CASSPPRVMNTEAFF
CDR3nt: TGTGCCAGCAGTCCACCACGGGTCATGAACACTGAAGCTTTCTTT

abundance: NA
d_gene: TRBD1
j_gene: TRBJ2-1
v_gene: TRBV3-1/TRBV3-2
CDR3aa: CASSQWGLQGSSYNEQFF
CDR3nt: TGTGCCAGCAGCCAATGGGGCCTACAGGGGAGCTCCTACAATGAGCAGTTCTTC

abundance: NA
d_gene: TRBD1
j_gene: TRBJ1-2
v_gene: TRBV6-5
CDR3aa: CASSYGDRGGNYGYTF
CDR3nt: TGTGCCAGCAGTTACGGGGACAGGGGGGGTAACTATGGCTACACCTTC

abundance: NA
d_gene: NA
j_gene: TRBJ1-1
v_gene: TRBV28
CDR3aa: CASSFVENTEAFF
CDR3nt: TGTGCCAGCAGTTTCGTAGAGAACACTGAAGCTTTCTTT

abundance: NA
d_gene: TRBD1
j_gene: TRBJ1-2
v_gene: TRBV7-9
CDR3aa: CASSQGTGQGRGYTF
CDR3nt: TGTGCCAGCAGCCAGGGGACAGGGCAGGGACGTGGCTACACCTTC

abundance: NA
d_gene: NA
j_gene: TRBJ1-5
v_gene: TRBV5-1
CDR3aa: CASSLEVGLQPQHF
CDR3nt: TGCGCCAGCAGCTTGGAGGTTGGACTGCAGCCCCAGCATTTT

abundance: once
d_gene: NA
j_gene: TRBJ1-2
v_gene: TRBV12-3/TRBV12-4
CDR3aa: CASSLFGGDGYTF
CDR3nt: TGTGCCAGCAGTTTATTTGGAGGGGATGGCTACACCTTC

abundance: NA
d_gene: NA
j_gene: TRBJ2-3
v_gene: TRBV11-1
CDR3aa: CASSLGSLPSTDTQYF
CDR3nt: TGTGCCAGCAGCTTAGGTAGTCTCCCTAGCACAGATACGCAGTATTTT

abundance: NA
d_gene: TRBD2
j_gene: TRBJ2-3
v_gene: TRBV20-1
CDR3aa: CSAIDGTSGGRAQYF
CDR3nt: TGCAGTGCTATTGACGGGACTAGCGGGGGGAGGGCGCAGTATTTT

abundance: NA
d_gene: NA
j_gene: TRBJ2-2
v_gene: TRBV5-1
CDR3aa: CASSLVGTNTGELFF
CDR3nt: TGCGCCAGCAGCTTGGTCGGGACAAACACCGGGGAGCTGTTTTTT

abundance: NA
d_gene: NA
j_gene: TRBJ1-2
v_gene: TRBV20-1
CDR3aa: CSAEGLSGYTF
CDR3nt: TGCAGTGCTGAGGGACTAAGCGGCTACACCTTC

abundance: NA
d_gene: TRBD1
j_gene: TRBJ2-1
v_gene: TRBV28
CDR3aa: CASRGGGQGHNEQFF
CDR3nt: TGTGCCAGCAGGGGAGGGGGACAGGGCCACAATGAGCAGTTCTTC

abundance: NA
d_gene: NA
j_gene: TRBJ2-2
v_gene: TRBV5-1
CDR3aa: CASSLGQPANTGELFF
CDR3nt: TGCGCCAGCAGCTTGGGACAGCCAGCGAACACCGGGGAGCTGTTTTTT

abundance: few
d_gene: NA
j_gene: TRBJ1-4
v_gene: TRBV5-1
CDR3aa: CASRAGNEKLFF
CDR3nt: TGCGCCAGCAGGGCAGGTAATGAAAAACTGTTTTTT

abundance: NA
d_gene: NA
j_gene: TRBJ2-5
v_gene: TRBV29-1
CDR3aa: CSVPNPTTTQETQYF
CDR3nt: TGCAGCGTCCCGAACCCCACCACTACCCAAGAGACCCAGTACTTC

abundance: NA
d_gene: NA
j_gene: TRBJ1-5
v_gene: TRBV5-1
CDR3aa: CASSLAGLWQPQHF
CDR3nt: TGCGCCAGCAGCTTGGCGGGATTATGGCAGCCCCAGCATTTT

abundance: NA
d_gene: TRBD1
j_gene: TRBJ1-2
v_gene: TRBV2
CDR3aa: CASSAKGQLFNYGYTF
CDR3nt: TGTGCCAGCAGTGCAAAGGGACAGTTATTTAACTATGGCTACACCTTC

abundance: NA
d_gene: NA
j_gene: TRBJ1-5
v_gene: TRBV19
CDR3aa: CASRWEDSNQPQHF
CDR3nt: TGTGCCAGTAGGTGGGAGGATAGCAATCAGCCCCAGCATTTT

abundance: few
d_gene: TRBD1
j_gene: TRBJ2-2
v_gene: TRBV4-1
CDR3aa: CASSPVGTGGDTGELFF
CDR3nt: TGCGCCAGCAGCCCAGTAGGGACAGGGGGAGATACCGGGGAGCTGTTTTTT

abundance: few
d_gene: TRBD1
j_gene: TRBJ1-4
v_gene: TRBV6-5
CDR3aa: CASSSTGEYEKLFF
CDR3nt: TGTGCCAGCAGCTCAACAGGGGAGTACGAAAAACTGTTTTTT

abundance: NA
d_gene: TRBD1
j_gene: TRBJ1-4
v_gene: TRBV19
CDR3aa: CASSIDRGSSEKLFF
CDR3nt: TGTGCCAGTAGTATAGACAGGGGGAGCAGTGAAAAACTGTTTTTT

abundance: NA
d_gene: NA
j_gene: TRBJ1-4
v_gene: TRBV5-1
CDR3aa: CASSLVGGRDEKLFF
CDR3nt: TGCGCCAGCAGCTTGGTGGGAGGGCGAGATGAAAAACTGTTTTTT

abundance: few
d_gene: TRBD2
j_gene: TRBJ2-3
v_gene: TRBV4-2
CDR3aa: CASSQESSRGDLFYTQYF
CDR3nt: TGTGCCAGCAGCCAAGAAAGTTCTCGGGGGGACCTTTTCTATACGCAGTATTTT